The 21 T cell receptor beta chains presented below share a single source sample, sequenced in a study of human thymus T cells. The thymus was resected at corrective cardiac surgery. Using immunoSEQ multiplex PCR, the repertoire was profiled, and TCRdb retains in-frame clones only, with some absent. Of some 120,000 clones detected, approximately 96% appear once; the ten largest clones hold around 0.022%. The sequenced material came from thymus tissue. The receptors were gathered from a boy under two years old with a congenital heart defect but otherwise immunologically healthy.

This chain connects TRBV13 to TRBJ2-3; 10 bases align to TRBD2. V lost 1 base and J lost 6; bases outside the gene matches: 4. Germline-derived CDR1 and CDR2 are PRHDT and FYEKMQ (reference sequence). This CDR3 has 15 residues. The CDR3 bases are TGTGCCAGCAGCTTAGTGGCTAGCGGGGGTGATACGCAGTATTTT. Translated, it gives CASSLVASGGDTQYF.

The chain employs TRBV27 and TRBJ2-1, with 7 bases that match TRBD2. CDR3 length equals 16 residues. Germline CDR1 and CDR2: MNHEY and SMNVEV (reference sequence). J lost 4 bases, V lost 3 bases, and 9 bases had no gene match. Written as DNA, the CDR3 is TGTGCCAGCAGTTTCTCATCGGGGGGAGCATACAATGAGCAGTTCTTC. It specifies CASSFSSGGAYNEQFF.

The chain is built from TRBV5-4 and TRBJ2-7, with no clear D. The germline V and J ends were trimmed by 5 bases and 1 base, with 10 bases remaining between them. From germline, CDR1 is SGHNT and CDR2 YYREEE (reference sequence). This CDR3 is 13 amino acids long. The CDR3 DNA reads TGTGCCAGCAGTGACACAGATTCCTACGAGCAGTACTTC. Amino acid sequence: CASSDTDSYEQYF.

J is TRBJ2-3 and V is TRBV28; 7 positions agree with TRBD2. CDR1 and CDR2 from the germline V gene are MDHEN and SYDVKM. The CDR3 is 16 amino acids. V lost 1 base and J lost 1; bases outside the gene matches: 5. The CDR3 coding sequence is TGTGCCAGCAGTTTATTGGCGGGGGAGGGCACAGATACGCAGTATTTT. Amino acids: CASSLLAGEGTDTQYF.

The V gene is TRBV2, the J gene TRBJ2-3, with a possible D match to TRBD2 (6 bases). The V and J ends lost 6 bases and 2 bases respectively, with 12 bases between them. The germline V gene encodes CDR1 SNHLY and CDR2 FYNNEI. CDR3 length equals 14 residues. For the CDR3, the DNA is TGTGCCAGCAGCCCCGGGACTTCCACAGATACGCAGTATTTT. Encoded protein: CASSPGTSTDTQYF.

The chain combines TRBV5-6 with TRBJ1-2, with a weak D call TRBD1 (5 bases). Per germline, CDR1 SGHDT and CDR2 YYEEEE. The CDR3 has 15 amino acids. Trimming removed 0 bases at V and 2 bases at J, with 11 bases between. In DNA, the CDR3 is TGTGCCAGCAGCTTGGGGGGACGGCCCAACTATGGCTACACCTTC. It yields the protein CASSLGGRPNYGYTF.

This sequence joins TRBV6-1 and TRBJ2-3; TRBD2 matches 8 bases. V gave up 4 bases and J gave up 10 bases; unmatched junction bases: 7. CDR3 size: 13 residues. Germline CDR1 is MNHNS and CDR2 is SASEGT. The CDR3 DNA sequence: TGTGCCAGCAGTGGGGGGACTAGTACGGCGCAGTATTTT. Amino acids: CASSGGTSTAQYF.

The CDR3: CASSMTSGGPSEETQYF. In DNA form, the CDR3 reads TGTGCCAGTAGTATGACTAGCGGGGGACCTTCAGAAGAGACCCAGTACTTC. J is TRBJ2-5 and V is TRBV19; 12 nucleotides agree with TRBD2. CDR3 length: 17 residues. Germline assignment: CDR1 LNHDA and CDR2 SQIVND (reference sequence). With 3 bases clipped from V and 3 bases from J, the junction kept 8 bases outside the gene matches.

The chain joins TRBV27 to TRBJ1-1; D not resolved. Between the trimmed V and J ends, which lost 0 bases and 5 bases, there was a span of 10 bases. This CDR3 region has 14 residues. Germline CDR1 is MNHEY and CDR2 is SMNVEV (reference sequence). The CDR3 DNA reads TGTGCCAGCAGTTTATCACCCCTCCCAACTGAAGCTTTCTTT. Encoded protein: CASSLSPLPTEAFF.

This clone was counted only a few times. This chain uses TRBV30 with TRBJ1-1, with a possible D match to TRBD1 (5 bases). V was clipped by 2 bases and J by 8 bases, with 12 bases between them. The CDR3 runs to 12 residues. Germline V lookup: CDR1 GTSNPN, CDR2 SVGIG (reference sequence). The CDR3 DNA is TGTGCCTGGAGTAGACAGCTATTCGAAGCTTTCTTT. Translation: CAWSRQLFEAFF.

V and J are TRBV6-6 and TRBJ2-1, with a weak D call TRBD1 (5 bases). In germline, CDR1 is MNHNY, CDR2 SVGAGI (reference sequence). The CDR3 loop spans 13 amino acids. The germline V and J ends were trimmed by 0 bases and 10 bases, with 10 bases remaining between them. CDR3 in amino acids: CASSYSLNREQFF. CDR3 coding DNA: TGTGCCAGCAGTTACTCCTTAAACAGGGAGCAGTTCTTC.

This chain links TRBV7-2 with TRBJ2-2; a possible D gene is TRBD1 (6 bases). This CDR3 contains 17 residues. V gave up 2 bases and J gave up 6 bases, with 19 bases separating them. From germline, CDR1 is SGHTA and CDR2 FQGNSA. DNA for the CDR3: TGTGCCAGCAGCTTAAGGTTGGGAAGCAGGGGCCCCGGGGAGCTGTTTTTT. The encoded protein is CASSLRLGSRGPGELFF. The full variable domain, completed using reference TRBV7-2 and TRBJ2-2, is GAGVSQSPSNKVTEKGKDVELRCDPISGHTALYWYRQSLGQGLEFLIYFQGNSAPDKSGLPSDRFSAERTGGSVSTLTIQRTQQEDSAVYLCASSLRLGSRGPGELFFGEGSRLTVL.

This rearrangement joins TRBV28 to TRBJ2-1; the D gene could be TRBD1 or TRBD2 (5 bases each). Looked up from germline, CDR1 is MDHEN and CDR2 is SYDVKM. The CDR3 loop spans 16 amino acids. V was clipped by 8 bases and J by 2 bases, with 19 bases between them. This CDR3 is CASGNGGSLPYNEQFF. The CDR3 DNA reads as TGTGCCAGCGGGAATGGGGGATCCCTCCCCTACAATGAGCAGTTCTTC.

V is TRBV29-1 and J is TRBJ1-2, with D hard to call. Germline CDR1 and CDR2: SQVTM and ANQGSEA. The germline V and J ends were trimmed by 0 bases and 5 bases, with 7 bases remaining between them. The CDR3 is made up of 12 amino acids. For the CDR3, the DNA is TGCAGCGTTGAAGAGTTGGGTTATGGCTACACCTTC. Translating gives CSVEELGYGYTF.

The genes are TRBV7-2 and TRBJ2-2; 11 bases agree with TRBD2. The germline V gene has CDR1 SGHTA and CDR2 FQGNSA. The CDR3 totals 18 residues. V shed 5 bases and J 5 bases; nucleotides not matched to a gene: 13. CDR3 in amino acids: CASSPPLAGGPLTGELFF. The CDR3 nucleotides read TGTGCCAGCAGCCCCCCGTTAGCGGGGGGGCCTCTTACCGGGGAGCTGTTTTTT.

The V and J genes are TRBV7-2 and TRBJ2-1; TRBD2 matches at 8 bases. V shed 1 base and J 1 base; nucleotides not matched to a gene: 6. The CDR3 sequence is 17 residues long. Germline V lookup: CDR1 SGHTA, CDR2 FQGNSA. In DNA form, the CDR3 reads TGTGCCAGCAGCTTAGTAGGTGGACTAGCATCCTACAATGAGCAGTTCTTC. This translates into CASSLVGGLASYNEQFF.

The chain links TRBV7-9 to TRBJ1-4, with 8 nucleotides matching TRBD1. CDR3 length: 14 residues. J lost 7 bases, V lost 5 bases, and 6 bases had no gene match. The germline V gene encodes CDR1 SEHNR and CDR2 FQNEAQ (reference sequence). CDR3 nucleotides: TGTGCCAGCAGCGCCGGACAGGGAACTGAAAAACTGTTTTTT. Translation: CASSAGQGTEKLFF.

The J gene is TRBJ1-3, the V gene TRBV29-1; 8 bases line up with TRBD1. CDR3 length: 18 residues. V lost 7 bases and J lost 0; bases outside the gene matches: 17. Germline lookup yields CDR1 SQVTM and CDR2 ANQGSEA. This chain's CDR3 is CSAEGTGSPFPSGNTIYF. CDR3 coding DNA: TGCAGCGCCGAGGGGACAGGATCACCATTCCCCTCTGGAAACACCATATATTTT.

CDR3 in DNA: TGCAGCGTACTCAGGGAAAGAGTGAGAGGGAACACTGAAGCTTTCTTT. Its translation: CSVLRERVRGNTEAFF. This chain uses TRBV29-1 with TRBJ1-1; weak D call: TRBD1 (5 bases). There are 16 residues in the CDR3. The germline CDR1 and CDR2 sequences are SQVTM and ANQGSEA. V lost 6 bases and J lost 1, with 21 bases in between.

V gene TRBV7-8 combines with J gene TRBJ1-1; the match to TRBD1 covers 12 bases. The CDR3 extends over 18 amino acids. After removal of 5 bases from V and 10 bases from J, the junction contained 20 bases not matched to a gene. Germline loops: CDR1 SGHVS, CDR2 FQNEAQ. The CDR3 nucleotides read TGTGCCAGCAGCCCACGATCCGGGACAGGGGGCTTGGGGACTAGAGCTTTCTTT. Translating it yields CASSPRSGTGGLGTRAFF.

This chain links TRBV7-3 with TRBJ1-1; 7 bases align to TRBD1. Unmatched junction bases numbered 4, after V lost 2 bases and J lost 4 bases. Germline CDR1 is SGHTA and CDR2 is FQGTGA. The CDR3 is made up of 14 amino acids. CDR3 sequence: CASSLEGAGTEAFF. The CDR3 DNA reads TGTGCCAGCAGCTTAGAGGGGGCAGGCACTGAAGCTTTCTTT.